The sequence of this T cell receptor beta chain was determined in a study of beta chain features in type 1 diabetes. Across the study: Similarity in age, gender and cell yields was seen between patients and healthy donors.

Expressed TCRB transcripts got sequenced, as all isolated RNA was reverse transcribed. Millions of reads, on average, came from each naive, central memory and regulatory T cell sample. Produced via immunoSEQ multiplex PCR; TCRdb's table is partial and in-frame only. The sample includes around 250,000 clones, about a fifth of them seen just once. Turning to this clone: The antigen remains undetermined.

The CDR3 is made up of 15 amino acids. The J segment lost 8 bases and the V segment lost 11 bases, leaving 17 bases of the junction unmatched. Looked up from germline, CDR1 is LNHDA and CDR2 is SQIVND (reference sequence). Findings and caveats of the study: There was a moderate but significant shortening of TCRB CDR3s in all four CD4+ subsets of Type 1 diabetes patients. cDNA-based reads could over-represent cells with high TCR expression. PCR might preferentially amplify shorter templates, equally in patients and controls.

The V and J genes are TRBV19 and TRBJ2-3, with TRBD1 matching over 9 bases. Sequencing input: naive CD4+ T cells from blood. This sequence was found in a woman in her forties with type 1 diabetes. CDR3 amino acids: CASNPRTGERGTQYF. CDR3 nucleotides: TGTGCCTCAAACCCCCGGACAGGGGAACGGGGTACGCAGTATTTT.